The clone carrying this T cell receptor (beta chain) was recorded many times. Over 18 months, lack of ophthalmopathy progression marked Graves' hyperthyroidism as stable. Thyroid ultrasound and orbital computed tomography, with clinical symptoms and serum thyroxine and TRAb, informed diagnoses. Fresh peripheral blood, approximately 10 ml, was the source of the PBMCs. This sample was included in a study of T cells in Graves' hyperthyroidism and ophthalmopathy. Regions amplified from RNA transcripts were the TCR beta CDR3 regions. The HTBI primer set served for first-round RT-PCR of the TCR CDR3. TCRdb called the multiplex PCR reads again in MiXCR, with one record for every CDR3 protein. This table holds roughly 740,000 distinct CDR3 sequences, less than 20% found once. The germline gives CDR1 SGHRS, CDR2 YFSETQ. The V and J ends lost 4 bases and 6 bases, in that order; junction bases with no gene match: 10. The CDR3 loop spans 15 amino acids.

Sequenced: blood. The chain carries TRBV5-1 and TRBJ2-7; TRBD1 matches 10 bases. This sequence originates from a man in his late teens or twenties with Graves' hyperthyroidism. CDR3 sequence reads: CASSPRTGGGFEQYF. CDR3 in DNA: TGCGCCAGCAGCCCTCGGACAGGGGGAGGCTTCGAGCAGTACTTC.